This TCR beta chain was recorded in a study of blood T cells in healthy people across ages. For the second PCR, which ran for roughly 7 to 11 cycles, a sample-barcoded 5' primer and a J-beta primer mix were used. TCRdb reanalysed the 5' RACE reads using MiXCR and keeps one entry per CDR3 protein. Here the sample spans under 1,100,000 distinct CDR3 sequences, approximately 25% being singletons. In its sample, this clonotype was seen a few times. This same sample was also part of a study on T cells of mothers and their children.

This receptor was obtained from a girl aged 2 to 9 in good health. Sequencing used blood.

The CDR3 sequence is CAGSRGGSTEAFF. CDR3 bases: TGTGCCGGATCGAGGGGTGGAAGCACTGAAGCTTTCTTT. The chain joins TRBV18 to TRBJ1-1, with TRBD1 as a possible D gene (5 bases). The V gene's germline CDR1 is KGHSH and CDR2 LQKENI. The CDR3 covers 13 residues. Trimming cost V 11 bases and J 4 bases, with 17 bases left between them.